These 14 T cell receptor beta chains originate from one sample sequenced in a study of cytomegalovirus exposure and HLA in healthy donors. PCR used 60 Vbeta primers and 13 Jbeta primers. Assay: immunoSEQ multiplex PCR; the TCRdb copy retains only in-frame clones and omits some. In the table there are about 150,000 clones, more than 60% of which are singletons. Sequencing used PBMCs. The receptors stem from a man in his thirties or forties in good health and CMV-seropositive.

CDR3 nucleotide sequence: TGTGCCAGCAGCTGGGACAGGGAAGCGGACGAGCAGTACTTC. This gives the protein CASSWDREADEQYF. The rearrangement uses TRBV7-9 and TRBJ2-7; 9 bases map to TRBD1. This CDR3 spans 14 amino acids. V shed 4 bases, J shed 5 bases, and the junction held 6 bases outside the gene matches. CDR1 and CDR2 from the germline V gene are SEHNR and FQNEAQ (reference sequence).

This clone was counted a few times. CDR3 in amino acids: CASSSNGRANEQFF. Written as DNA, the CDR3 is TGTGCCAGCAGCTCTAACGGGAGGGCGAATGAGCAGTTCTTC. V is TRBV5-4 and J is TRBJ2-1, with 8 bases identical to TRBD2. Germline V CDR1 and CDR2: SGHNT, YYREEE (reference sequence). The CDR3 sequence is 14 residues long. V gave up 3 bases and J gave up 7 bases; unmatched junction bases: 6.

The V call is TRBV7-3, the J call TRBJ1-1, with D unresolved. Germline V gene lookup returns CDR1 SGHTA and CDR2 FQGTGA. Trimming pared 0 bases from V and 5 bases from J, leaving 10 bases between. The CDR3 runs 14 residues. The CDR3 loop is CASSLTLAGTEAFF. Written as DNA, the CDR3 is TGTGCCAGCAGCTTAACGTTGGCAGGAACTGAAGCTTTCTTT.

The chain carries TRBV7-9 and TRBJ2-7, with a tentative D call TRBD2 (6 bases). The germline V and J ends were trimmed by 1 base and 5 bases, with 12 bases remaining between them. Looked up from germline, CDR1 is SEHNR and CDR2 is FQNEAQ (reference sequence). The CDR3 runs to 14 residues. CDR3 nucleotides: TGTGCCAGCAGCTTAGACGGGAGACGTGACGAGCAGTACTTC. It yields the protein CASSLDGRRDEQYF.

A note on this clone: A junction end diverges from the germline sequence, so it may reflect a read error. The chain is built from TRBV7-9 and TRBJ1-1; D perhaps matches TRBD1 (6 bases). The CDR3 contains 18 residues. In germline, CDR1 is SEHNR, CDR2 FQNEAQ (reference sequence). The DNA of the CDR3 is TGTTCCAGCAGCTTAGGGTCCCTCAGGGGTGGGAGCGACACTGAAGCTTTCTTT. This translates into CSSSLGSLRGGSDTEAFF.

The J gene is TRBJ1-1, the V gene TRBV6-1; the match to TRBD1 covers 8 bases. This CDR3 region has 15 residues. The junction had 6 bases not matched to a gene; V was cut back by 6 bases and J by 0 bases. The germline gives CDR1 MNHNS, CDR2 SASEGT. The CDR3 nucleotides are TGTGCCAGCAGGGAAAAACAGGGGGTGAACACTGAAGCTTTCTTT. It specifies CASREKQGVNTEAFF.

This chain uses TRBV5-5 with TRBJ2-5; perhaps TRBD1 as D (5 bases). V was pared by 0 bases and J by 5 bases, with 14 bases between. Germline loops: CDR1 SGHKS, CDR2 YYEKEE (reference sequence). The CDR3 sequence is 15 residues long. The CDR3 sequence is CASSLVSQGDETQYF. In nucleotides, the CDR3 is TGTGCCAGCAGCTTGGTCTCGCAGGGTGATGAGACCCAGTACTTC.

The rearrangement joins TRBV7-3 to TRBJ2-7; D is uncertain. V shed 5 bases and J shed 7 bases, with 15 bases lying between them. The V gene's germline CDR1 is SGHTA and CDR2 FQGTGA. CDR3 length: 13 residues. CDR3 nucleotide sequence: TGTGCCAGCAGCCCCGAAGGCTCTAGGGAGCAGTACTTC. This translates into CASSPEGSREQYF.

The chain employs TRBV6-6 and TRBJ1-1; a weak D match, TRBD1 (6 bases). CDR1 and CDR2 (germline): MNHNY, SVGAGI (reference sequence). The CDR3 spans 14 residues. V dropped 3 bases and J dropped 2 bases, with 10 bases sitting between them. DNA for the CDR3: TGTGCCAGCAGTTATCAGGGACAAAACACTGAAGCTTTCTTT. Translation gives CASSYQGQNTEAFF.

This rearrangement joins TRBV7-2 to TRBJ2-2; weak D call: TRBD2 (6 bases). The length of the CDR3 is 16 residues. CDR1 and CDR2 from the germline V gene are SGHTA and FQGNSA. Between the trimmed V and J ends, which lost 1 base and 0 bases, there was a span of 9 bases. The CDR3 loop is CASSLGGGANTGELFF. The CDR3 region has the DNA TGTGCCAGCAGCTTAGGAGGCGGGGCGAACACCGGGGAGCTGTTTTTT.

Worth noting for this clone: The junction shows a germline mismatch at one end, possibly a read error. The chain employs TRBV5-1 and TRBJ1-2; the match to TRBD1 covers 8 bases. This CDR3 has 12 residues. Germline CDR1 SGHRS, CDR2 YFSETQ. The DNA for the CDR3 is TGCGCCAGCAGATTGGGGACAGGCGGCTACACCTTC. Its protein is CASRLGTGGYTF.

This clone showed up just a few times. This chain connects TRBV6-5 to TRBJ1-1; no reliable D call. The CDR3 has 13 residues. The ends were cut back, 0 bases at V and 1 base at J, with 3 bases in the middle. Germline CDR1 is MNHEY and CDR2 is SVGAGI. CDR3 amino acids: CASSYSANTEAFF. The CDR3 nucleotides read TGTGCCAGCAGTTACTCAGCGAACACTGAAGCTTTCTTT.

CDR3 nucleotide sequence: TGTGCCAGCAGCTTATGGTATCGAGGAGACGACCACAATGAGCAGTTCTTC. It is translated as CASSLWYRGDDHNEQFF. This sequence joins TRBV7-6 and TRBJ2-1; D gene unclear. This CDR3 is built from 17 residues. V was trimmed by 2 bases and J by 5 bases, leaving 19 bases between them. The germline gives CDR1 SGHVS, CDR2 FNYEAQ. Complete variable domain (other parts from reference TRBV7-6 and TRBJ2-1): GAGVSQSPRYKVTKRGQDVALRCDPISGHVSLYWYRQALGQGPEFLTYFNYEAQQDKSGLPNDRFSAERPEGSISTLTIQRTEQRDSAMYRCASSLWYRGDDHNEQFFGPGTRLTVL.

The V call is TRBV11-3, the J call TRBJ1-5; D might be TRBD1 (5 bases). CDR1 SGHNT and CDR2 YENEEA come from the germline V gene. This CDR3 is 12 amino acids long. Trimming took off 4 bases at V and 6 bases at J, with 7 bases between the two ends. The CDR3 loop is CASSSTGQPQHF. CDR3 nucleotides: TGTGCCAGCAGCTCAACAGGTCAGCCCCAGCATTTT.